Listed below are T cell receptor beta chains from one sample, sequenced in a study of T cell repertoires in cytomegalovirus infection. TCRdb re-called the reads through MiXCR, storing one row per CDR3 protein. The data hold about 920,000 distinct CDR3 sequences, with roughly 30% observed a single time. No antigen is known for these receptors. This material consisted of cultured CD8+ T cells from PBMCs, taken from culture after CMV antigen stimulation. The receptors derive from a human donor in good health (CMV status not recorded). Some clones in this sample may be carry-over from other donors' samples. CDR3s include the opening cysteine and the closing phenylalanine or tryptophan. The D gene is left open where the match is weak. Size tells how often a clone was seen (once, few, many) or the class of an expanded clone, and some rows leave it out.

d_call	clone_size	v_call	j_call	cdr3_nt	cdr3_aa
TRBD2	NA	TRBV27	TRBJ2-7	TGTGCCAGCAGTTTATTGAGCGGGGATTACGAGCAGTACTTC	CASSLLSGDYEQYF
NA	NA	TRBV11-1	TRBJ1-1	TGTGCCAGCAGCTTCTCCCCTTACTTGAACACTGAAGCTTTCTTT	CASSFSPYLNTEAFF
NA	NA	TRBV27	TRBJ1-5	TGTGCCAGCAGTACGCATCAGGGCGGGCCCCAGCATTTT	CASSTHQGGPQHF
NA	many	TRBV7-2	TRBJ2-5	TGTGCCAGCAGCTTAGCGGTGGTAGGGAGGGAGACCCAGTACTTC	CASSLAVVGRETQYF
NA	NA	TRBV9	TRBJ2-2	TGTGCCACCCTGAGGTCCGGGGAGCTGTTTTTT	CATLRSGELFF
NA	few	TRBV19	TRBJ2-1	TGTGCCAGTAGTATAGTTGGGGGCGAAAGCTCCTACAATGAGCAGTTCTTC	CASSIVGGESSYNEQFF
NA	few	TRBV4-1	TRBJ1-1	TGCGCCAGCAGCCATTCGGGGCGAATGAACACTGAAGCTTTCTTT	CASSHSGRMNTEAFF
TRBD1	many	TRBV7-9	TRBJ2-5	TGTGCCAGCAGCGGGACAGGGGGAATTCCTGGAGAGACCCAGTACTTC	CASSGTGGIPGETQYF
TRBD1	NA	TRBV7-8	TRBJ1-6	TGTGCCAGTATAGAGACAGGGGGAAATTCACCCCTCCACTTT	CASIETGGNSPLHF
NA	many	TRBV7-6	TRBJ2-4	TGTGCCACCCGGGACGGAAAAAACATTCAGTACTTC	CATRDGKNIQYF
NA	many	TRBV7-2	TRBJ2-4	TGTGCCAGCAGCTTAGGGGGGTACATTCAGTACTTC	CASSLGGYIQYF
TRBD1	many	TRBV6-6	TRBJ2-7	TGTGCCAGCAGTCTCCGGGACAGGGGCTACGAGCAGTACTTC	CASSLRDRGYEQYF
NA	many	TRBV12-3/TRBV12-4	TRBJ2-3	TGTGCCAGCAGTCCCTCCGGGGCCGGGAATACGCAGTATTTT	CASSPSGAGNTQYF
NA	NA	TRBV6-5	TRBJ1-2	TGTGCCAGCACTACTCCGGGCCTCTCCCGAGGCTATGGCTACACCTTC	CASTTPGLSRGYGYTF
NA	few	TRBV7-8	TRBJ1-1	TGTGCCAGCAGCCTGAGGGCTTTGGACACTGAAGCTTTCTTT	CASSLRALDTEAFF
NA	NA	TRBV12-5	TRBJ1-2	TGTGCTAGTGGTTTGGTCCTCCGGGACACCGACGGCTACACCTTC	CASGLVLRDTDGYTF
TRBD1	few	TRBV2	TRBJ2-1	TGTGCCAGCAGTGAAGGAACGACAGGGTACAATGAGCAGTTCTTC	CASSEGTTGYNEQFF
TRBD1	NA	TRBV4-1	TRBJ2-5	TGCGCCAGCAGCCATTCTGGTGAAGGGGGCATCCAAGAGACCCAGTACTTC	CASSHSGEGGIQETQYF
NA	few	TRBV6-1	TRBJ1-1	TGTGCCAGCAGTCAACTAGGACAGACTGAAGCTTTCTTT	CASSQLGQTEAFF
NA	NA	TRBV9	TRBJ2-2	TGTGCCAGCAGCGTAAACCCCGGGGAGCTGTTTTTT	CASSVNPGELFF
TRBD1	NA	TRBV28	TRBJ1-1	TGTGCCAGCAGTCGGGACAGGTACTTGAACACTGAAGCTTTCTTT	CASSRDRYLNTEAFF
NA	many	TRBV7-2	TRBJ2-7	TGTGCCAGCAGCTTTCTTAGGGGGCGGCGGGGGCCGGAGCAGTACTTC	CASSFLRGRRGPEQYF
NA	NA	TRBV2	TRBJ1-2	TGTGCCAGCAGACCCCCAGGGGGCTACACCTTC	CASRPPGGYTF
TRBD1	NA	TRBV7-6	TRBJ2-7	TGTGCCAGCAGCTTAAAGGACAGGGGGCGATCTTACGAGCAGTACTTC	CASSLKDRGRSYEQYF
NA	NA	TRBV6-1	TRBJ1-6	TGTGCCAGCAGTAAAGCCATGACGGATTATAATTCACCCCTCCACTTT	CASSKAMTDYNSPLHF
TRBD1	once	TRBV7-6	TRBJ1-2	TGTGCCAGCAGCTTAACGGGTGAACAGGGGGCATATGGCTACACCTTC	CASSLTGEQGAYGYTF
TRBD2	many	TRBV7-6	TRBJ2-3	TGTGCCAGCAGCTTTCAACTAGCGGGGTATGTCAGCACAGATACGCAGTATTTT	CASSFQLAGYVSTDTQYF
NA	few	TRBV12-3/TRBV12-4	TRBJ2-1	TGTGCCAGCAGTTTAGTTGCTAACACCTACAATGAGCAGTTCTTC	CASSLVANTYNEQFF
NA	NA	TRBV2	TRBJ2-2	TGTGCCAGCAGTGGCGTTAACAGGGCGAACACCGGGGAGCTGTTTTTT	CASSGVNRANTGELFF
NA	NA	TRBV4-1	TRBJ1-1	TGCGCCAGCCGCCAAGGGGCGTTGTCGGGGACTGAAGCTTTCTTT	CASRQGALSGTEAFF
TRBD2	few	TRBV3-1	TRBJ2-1	TGTGCCAGCAGTCCCGGACTAGCGGAATACAATGAGCAGTTCTTC	CASSPGLAEYNEQFF
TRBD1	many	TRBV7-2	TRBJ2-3	TGTGCCAGCAGCGAACAGGGGTGGGATACGCAGTATTTT	CASSEQGWDTQYF
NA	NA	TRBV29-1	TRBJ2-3	TGCAGCGTCCAAAGGGACTCTCGCACAGATACGCAGTATTTT	CSVQRDSRTDTQYF
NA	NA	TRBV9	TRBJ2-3	TGTGCCAGCAGCGCTGAGGGGGGGATTAGGACAGATACGCAGTATTTT	CASSAEGGIRTDTQYF
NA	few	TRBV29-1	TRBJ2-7	TGCAGCGTTGAAGATAGTGGATCAGGGATCGACGAGCAGTACTTC	CSVEDSGSGIDEQYF
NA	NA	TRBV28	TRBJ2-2	TGTGCCAGCAGTTTTGTGGGGCGGGACGGGGAGCTGTTTTTT	CASSFVGRDGELFF
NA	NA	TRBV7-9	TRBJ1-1	TGTGCCAGCAGCTTAGACGACGCCCCGCGGGGTTGGATGAACACTGAAGCTTTCTTT	CASSLDDAPRGWMNTEAFF
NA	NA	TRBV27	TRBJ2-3	TGTGCCAGCACCCATTTTATAACAGATACGCAGTATTTT	CASTHFITDTQYF
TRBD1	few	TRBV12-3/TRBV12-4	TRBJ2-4	TGTGCCAGCACCTTGACAGGGGCCAAAAACATTCAGTACTTC	CASTLTGAKNIQYF
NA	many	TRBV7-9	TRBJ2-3	TGTGCCAGCAGCCCCAGGCTTTGGGATACGCAGTATTTT	CASSPRLWDTQYF
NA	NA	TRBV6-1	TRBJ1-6	TGTGCCAGCGGTGAGAGGGGCTGGGAGGCTTCACCCCTCCACTTT	CASGERGWEASPLHF
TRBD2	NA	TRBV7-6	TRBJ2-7	TGTGCCAGCAGCCCAGGGGGGGGACTAGCCGCCTACGAGCAGTACTTC	CASSPGGGLAAYEQYF
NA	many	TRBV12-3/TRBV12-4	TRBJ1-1	TGTGCCAGCAGTCCCGGGCCGCTTGAAGCTTTCTTT	CASSPGPLEAFF
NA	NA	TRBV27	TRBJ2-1	TGTGCCGTCCAATGGGGGAATGAGCAGTTCTTC	CAVQWGNEQFF
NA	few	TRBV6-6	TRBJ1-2	TGTGCCAGCAGTTATAGTCAGGGGACCTCTGGCTACACCTTC	CASSYSQGTSGYTF
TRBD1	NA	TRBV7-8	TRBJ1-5	TGTCCCAGCGGCTTATACAGGGGATGGGATCAGCCCCAGCATTTT	CPSGLYRGWDQPQHF
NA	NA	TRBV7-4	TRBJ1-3	TGTGCCAGCAGCTCCAGGGATCGGAACACCATATATTTT	CASSSRDRNTIYF
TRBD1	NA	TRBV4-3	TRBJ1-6	TGCGCCAGCAGCCAAGGTCAAGGTCGGACAGGAGCTTCACCCCTCCACTTT	CASSQGQGRTGASPLHF
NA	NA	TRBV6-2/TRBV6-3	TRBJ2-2	TGTGCCAGCAGTTACGGAGAAACAGGGAGCACCGGGGAGCTGTTTTTT	CASSYGETGSTGELFF
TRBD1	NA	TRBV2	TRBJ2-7	TGTGCCAGCAGTGAGGGGACAGGCTACGAGCAGTACTTC	CASSEGTGYEQYF
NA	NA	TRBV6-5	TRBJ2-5	TGTGCCAGCAGTTACTCGATTGGTTCCCAAGAGACCCAGTACTTC	CASSYSIGSQETQYF
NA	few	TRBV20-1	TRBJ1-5	TGCAGTGCTAGAGATTACAGGGCTGATAGCAATCAGCCCCAGCATTTT	CSARDYRADSNQPQHF
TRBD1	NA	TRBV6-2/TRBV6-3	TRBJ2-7	TGTGCCAGCGAAGCCCTTTACCGACAGGGACCAGTCTACGAGCAGTACTTC	CASEALYRQGPVYEQYF
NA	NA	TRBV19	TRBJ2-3	TGTGCCAGTAACGCCAGACTCACAGATACGCAGTATTTT	CASNARLTDTQYF
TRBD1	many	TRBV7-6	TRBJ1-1	TGTGCCAGCAGCTTCTTCGGACAGGGACGGAACACTGAAGCTTTCTTT	CASSFFGQGRNTEAFF
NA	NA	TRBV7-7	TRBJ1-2	TGTGCTAGCAGCTTACGGCGGAACTATGGCTACACCTTC	CASSLRRNYGYTF
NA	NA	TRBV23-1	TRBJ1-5	TGCGCCACCAAGAACAGAACAGGGTATAGCAATCAGCCCCAGCATTTT	CATKNRTGYSNQPQHF
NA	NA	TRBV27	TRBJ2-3	TGTGCCAGCAGTTTATTAGGGCGGGGCACAGATACGCAGTATTTT	CASSLLGRGTDTQYF
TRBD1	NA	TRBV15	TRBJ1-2	TGTGCCACCAGCAGCCACCCCGCGGGACAGGAGGACTATGGCTACACCTTC	CATSSHPAGQEDYGYTF
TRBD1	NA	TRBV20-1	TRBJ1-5	TGCAGTGCTAGAGATTGGGACAGGGTCGGTCAGCCCCAGCATTTT	CSARDWDRVGQPQHF